This T cell receptor beta chain was retrieved from a study of blood T cell repertoires in COVID-19. The table came from immunoSEQ multiplex PCR; TCRdb's copy has only in-frame clones and leaves some out. In the table there are under 200,000 clones, about 85% of which are singletons. Only one count was recorded for this clone. The CDR3 is made up of 16 amino acids. Germline CDR1 reads SGHAT; CDR2 reads FQNNGV. J gave up 4 bases and V 5 bases, and 9 bases lay outside the gene matches. The sample was PBMCs or T cells enriched from blood (not recorded which). The V gene is TRBV11-2, the J gene TRBJ2-1, with 9 nucleotides matching TRBD1. The origin of this receptor is a woman aged 35 to 49 with acute COVID-19. The CDR3 loop is CASSQIPTGGYNEQFF. CDR3 bases: TGTGCCAGCAGCCAGATACCGACAGGGGGGTACAATGAGCAGTTCTTC.